The T cell receptor beta chain under discussion was sequenced for a study of blood T cell repertoires in COVID-19. Whole-study context: Cohort 3 donors counted as recovered after two negative PCRs, clearance, or resolved symptoms. From T cells, B-cell-depleted T cells, or PBMCs came the material, which was cDNA or gDNA.

Some clones are missing from TCRdb's copy, which holds only in-frame ones; the method was immunoSEQ multiplex PCR. Here the sample spans 210,000 or so clones, less than 90% being singletons. Germline V gene sequence: CDR1 SGHTA, CDR2 FQGNSA. This CDR3 has 15 residues. The V end was cut by 0 bases, the J end by 6 bases, with 12 bases between. This sequence joins TRBV7-2 and TRBJ2-1; D perhaps matches TRBD2 (6 bases). This TCR was recovered from a woman aged 45 to 65 in a cohort exposed to, infected with or recovered from COVID-19 (not recorded which). Input material: PBMCs or T cells enriched from blood (not recorded which). CDR3 in DNA: TGTGCCAGCAGCTTAGCTTCGGCGGGATTCAATGAGCAGTTCTTC. This codes for CASSLASAGFNEQFF.